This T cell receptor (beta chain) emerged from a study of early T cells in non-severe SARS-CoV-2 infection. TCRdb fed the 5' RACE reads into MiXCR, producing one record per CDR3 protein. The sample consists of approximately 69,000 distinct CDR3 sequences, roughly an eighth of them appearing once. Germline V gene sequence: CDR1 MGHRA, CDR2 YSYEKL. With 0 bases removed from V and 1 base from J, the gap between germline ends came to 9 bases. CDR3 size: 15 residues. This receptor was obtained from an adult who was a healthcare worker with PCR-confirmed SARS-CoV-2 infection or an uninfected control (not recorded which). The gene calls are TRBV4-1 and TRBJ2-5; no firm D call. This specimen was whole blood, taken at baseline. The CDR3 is CASSQDGTAQETQYF. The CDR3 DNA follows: TGCGCCAGCAGCCAAGATGGCACAGCCCAAGAGACCCAGTACTTC.